These T cell receptor beta chains were read from a single sample in a study of CD8 T cells in ankylosing spondylitis. MiXCR, applied by TCRdb to the 5' RACE reads, yields one record per CDR3 protein. The sample lists 6,000 to 7,500 distinct CDR3 sequences; about 3% were seen once. Material for sequencing was blood, either unsorted or a sorted T cell fraction (not recorded which). These receptors originate from a female donor with ankylosing spondylitis or in good health (not recorded which). Each CDR3 is given with its conserved first and last residue. The D gene is left open where the match is weak. The size field is filled for only some rows; it gives once, few, many or a size class.

v_call	d_call	clone_size	j_call	cdr3_aa	cdr3_nt
TRBV9	-	many	TRBJ1-2	CASSVSETDFYGYTF	TGTGCCAGCAGCGTATCGGAGACAGACTTCTATGGCTACACCTTC
TRBV9	-	medium-sized	TRBJ2-2	CASGLTGELFF	TGTGCCAGCGGCCTAACCGGGGAGCTGTTTTTT
TRBV9	-	large	TRBJ2-2	CASSAAGELFF	TGTGCCAGCAGCGCAGCCGGGGAGCTGTTTTTT
TRBV9	-	-	TRBJ1-5	CASSAGNGNQPQHF	TGTGCCAGCAGCGCAGGGAATGGCAATCAGCCCCAGCATTTT
TRBV9	TRBD2	many	TRBJ2-1	CASSVATVAGGPRDEQFF	TGTGCCAGCAGCGTAGCTACGGTAGCGGGAGGGCCCAGGGATGAGCAGTTCTTC
TRBV9	TRBD2	many	TRBJ2-1	CASSSRGLAGLDEQFF	TGTGCCAGCAGCTCCCGAGGACTAGCGGGACTCGATGAGCAGTTCTTC
TRBV9	-	many	TRBJ2-7	CASSVVSGEEQYF	TGTGCCAGCAGCGTAGTTTCAGGGGAGGAGCAGTACTTC
TRBV9	-	medium-sized	TRBJ2-2	CASSVRQTNTGELFF	TGTGCCAGCAGCGTAAGACAGACCAACACCGGGGAGCTGTTTTTT
TRBV9	-	many	TRBJ2-7	CASSVSADLAYEQYF	TGTGCCAGCAGCGTATCAGCGGACCTGGCCTACGAGCAGTACTTC
TRBV9	-	many	TRBJ2-2	CASSSGNTGELFF	TGTGCCAGCAGCAGCGGGAACACCGGGGAGCTGTTTTTT
TRBV9	-	many	TRBJ1-2	CASSGYRDIGYGYTF	TGTGCCAGCAGCGGATACCGGGACATTGGCTATGGCTACACCTTC
TRBV9	-	many	TRBJ1-1	CASSGGGVDTEAFF	TGTGCCAGCAGCGGGGGGGGTGTGGACACTGAAGCTTTCTTT
TRBV9	-	many	TRBJ1-2	CASSVESRGRDGYTF	TGTGCCAGCAGCGTAGAGAGCAGGGGACGAGATGGCTACACCTTC
TRBV9	TRBD1	medium-sized	TRBJ2-2	CASSVTGTVHTNTGELFF	TGTGCCAGCAGCGTCACCGGGACAGTGCATACGAACACCGGGGAGCTGTTTTTT
TRBV9	-	many	TRBJ2-7	CASSHGKSYEQYF	TGTGCCAGCAGCCACGGGAAATCCTACGAGCAGTACTTC
TRBV9	-	large	TRBJ1-4	CASSVEGEKLFF	TGTGCCAGCAGCGTAGAGGGAGAAAAACTGTTTTTT
TRBV9	TRBD1	few	TRBJ1-1	CASSVPGQGRPEAFF	TGTGCCAGCAGCGTCCCGGGACAGGGTAGACCTGAAGCTTTCTTT
TRBV9	TRBD1	few	TRBJ1-4	CASSARRDREKLFF	TGTGCCAGCAGCGCGCGGAGGGACAGGGAAAAACTGTTTTTT
TRBV9	-	many	TRBJ2-1	CASSGVGLFSDEQFF	TGTGCCAGCAGCGGAGTGGGCCTCTTTAGTGATGAGCAGTTCTTC
TRBV9	-	many	TRBJ2-1	CASSVVGGLGEQFF	TGTGCCAGCAGCGTAGTCGGAGGGTTGGGTGAGCAGTTCTTC
TRBV9	-	many	TRBJ2-1	CASSVDLDTYNEQFF	TGTGCCAGCAGCGTAGATCTGGACACCTACAATGAGCAGTTCTTC
TRBV9	-	medium-sized	TRBJ2-2	CASSAQNTGELFF	TGTGCCAGCAGCGCACAGAACACCGGGGAGCTGTTTTTT